Below are 32 T cell receptor beta chains sequenced from a single sample in a study of T cells in Graves' hyperthyroidism and ophthalmopathy. Amplified TCR beta CDR3 regions derived from RNA transcripts. The HTBI primer set drove a first-round RT-PCR of the TCR CDR3. TCRdb processed the multiplex PCR reads anew with MiXCR; each CDR3 protein has one entry. The data hold approximately 720,000 distinct CDR3 sequences, with roughly a sixth observed a single time. The sequenced sample was blood. The receptors were gathered from a woman between 50 and 59 years old with Graves' hyperthyroidism that later progressed to Graves' ophthalmopathy.

In DNA form, the CDR3 reads TGTGCCAGTAGTGCCGGGCCTCAAGCCGGGGAAAAACTGTTTTTT. Its protein product is CASSAGPQAGEKLFF. The chain has TRBV19 and TRBJ1-4; unclear D gene. V was cut by 5 bases and J by 8 bases, with 18 bases left in between. Germline CDR1 reads LNHDA; CDR2 reads SQIVND (reference sequence). This CDR3 contains 15 residues.

This clonotype occurred many times. The genes are TRBV13 and TRBJ2-3; D perhaps matches TRBD1 (6 bases). In germline, CDR1 is PRHDT, CDR2 FYEKMQ (reference sequence). This CDR3 has 16 residues. V gave up 5 bases and J gave up 0 bases, with 15 bases separating them. DNA for the CDR3: TGTGCCAGCAGCCCTACCGGGACAAGAAGCACAGATACGCAGTATTTT. It encodes CASSPTGTRSTDTQYF.

The chain couples TRBV6-1 to TRBJ2-5; 9 nucleotides agree with TRBD2. Germline V lookup: CDR1 MNHNS, CDR2 SASEGT. The V segment lost 5 bases and the J segment 5 bases; nucleotides outside the gene matches: 15. This CDR3 region has 17 residues. The CDR3 bases are TGTGCCAGCAGTTTCGGTAGCGGGGGCACGAGAGGGGAGACCCAGTACTTC. Protein sequence: CASSFGSGGTRGETQYF.

The chain recombines TRBV9 with TRBJ2-3; a weak D match, TRBD1 (5 bases). Trimming shortened V by 3 bases and J by 8 bases, and 13 bases separated the two germline ends. The germline V gene has CDR1 SGDLS and CDR2 YYNGEE. The CDR3 runs to 13 residues. The CDR3 nucleotides read TGTGCCAGCAGCGAAAGTAGGGGTTCTACGCAGTATTTT. It encodes CASSESRGSTQYF.

V usage is TRBV6-5 and J usage is TRBJ1-1, with TRBD1 matching over 7 bases. The V gene end was trimmed by 0 bases and the J gene end by 2 bases; junction bases not matched to a gene: 12. Germline loops: CDR1 MNHEY, CDR2 SVGAGI. This CDR3 region has 18 residues. The CDR3 protein is CASSYSIGRGYLNTEAFF. The CDR3 DNA reads TGTGCCAGCAGTTACTCGATAGGCAGGGGGTATCTTAACACTGAAGCTTTCTTT.

This clonotype was counted many times. The rearrangement uses TRBV3-1 and TRBJ1-2, with D tentatively TRBD1 (5 bases). The V gene lost 3 bases and the J gene lost 3 bases, with 17 bases spanning the gap. Germline CDR1 reads LGHDT; CDR2 reads YNNKEL (reference sequence). The CDR3 has 16 residues. The CDR3 sequence is CASSHNPGPRHYGYTF. As DNA, the CDR3 is TGTGCCAGCAGCCATAATCCGGGGCCGAGACACTATGGCTACACCTTC.

The chain couples TRBV19 to TRBJ2-2; 10 bases are shared with TRBD1. The CDR3 has 18 residues. Germline assignment: CDR1 LNHDA and CDR2 SQIVND (reference sequence). V trimming: 4 bases; J trimming: 7 bases; junction bases outside the gene matches: 15. The CDR3 loop reads CASSTWTGGMLAVGELFF. For the CDR3, the DNA is TGTGCCAGTAGTACCTGGACAGGGGGAATGCTCGCGGTCGGGGAGCTGTTTTTT.

In its sample, this clonotype was seen many times. The chain carries TRBV3-1 and TRBJ1-1; 9 bases match TRBD1. Germline loops: CDR1 LGHDT, CDR2 YNNKEL (reference sequence). V shed 1 base and J 5 bases; nucleotides not matched to a gene: 2. The CDR3 loop spans 14 amino acids. This CDR3 is CASSQADRGTEAFF. CDR3 bases: TGTGCCAGCAGCCAAGCTGACAGGGGGACTGAAGCTTTCTTT. The full variable domain, its missing parts supplied by reference TRBV3-1 and TRBJ1-1, is DTAVSQTPKYLVTQMGNDKSIKCEQNLGHDTMYWYKQDSKKFLKIMFSYNNKELIINETVPNRFSPKSPDKAHLNLHINSLELGDSAVYFCASSQADRGTEAFFGQGTRLTVV.

This clonotype was seen many times. The chain has TRBV7-3 and TRBJ2-7; D unresolved. This CDR3 has 13 amino acids. Trimming took 5 bases from V and 2 from J, leaving 10 bases between them. The germline gives CDR1 SGHTA, CDR2 FQGTGA. The CDR3 spells CASSRGPAYEQYF. Here the CDR3 DNA reads TGTGCCAGCAGCCGAGGACCTGCCTACGAGCAGTACTTC.

The rearrangement uses TRBV11-2 and TRBJ2-2, with D unclear. The germline V gene has CDR1 SGHAT and CDR2 FQNNGV. Trimming cost V 0 bases and J 7 bases, with 6 bases left between them. The CDR3 runs to 13 residues. The DNA for the CDR3 is TGTGCCAGCAGCTTAGACGAAATCGGGGAGCTGTTTTTT. It translates to CASSLDEIGELFF.

This clonotype has ten or more counts. The J gene is TRBJ2-5, the V gene TRBV20-1, with a tentative D call TRBD1 (5 bases). The CDR3 length is 13 residues. V lost 0 bases and J lost 5, with 10 bases in between. Germline assignment: CDR1 DFQATT and CDR2 SNEGSKA (reference sequence). The CDR3 reads CSARDTGWETQYF. In nucleotides, the CDR3 is TGCAGTGCTAGAGATACAGGTTGGGAGACCCAGTACTTC.

For this clonotype: At one of its ends the junction is not consistent with the germline gene, which may arise from a read error. CDR3 DNA sequence: TGTGCCAGCGGTGACACCCTGAACACTGAAGCTTTCTTT. Amino acid sequence: CASGDTLNTEAFF. This chain links TRBV6-1 with TRBJ1-1; unclear D gene. Germline-derived CDR1 and CDR2 are MNHNS and SASEGT. This CDR3 is 13 amino acids long.

This clonotype showed up just a few times. This sequence joins TRBV6-1 and TRBJ2-3; D is possibly TRBD1 (7 bases). Deletions cut 3 bases from V and 6 bases from J, with 13 bases between. In germline, CDR1 is MNHNS, CDR2 SASEGT. The CDR3 has 14 residues. The CDR3 DNA is TGTGCCAGCAGTGAGACAGGGAGGTTGGATACGCAGTATTTT. Translated, it gives CASSETGRLDTQYF.

This clonotype has ten or more counts. The chain combines TRBV5-1 with TRBJ2-3; 10 bases are shared with TRBD1. The CDR3 consists of 16 residues. The germline gives CDR1 SGHRS, CDR2 YFSETQ. Losses at the gene ends were 4 bases for V and 1 base for J; bases not matched to a gene: 6. This CDR3 reads CASSTGTGVGTDTQYF. Written as DNA, the CDR3 is TGCGCCAGCAGCACCGGGACAGGGGTCGGCACAGATACGCAGTATTTT.

This clonotype showed up just a few times. The gene calls are TRBV7-8 and TRBJ1-4, with D perhaps matching TRBD1 (6 bases). Germline V CDR1 and CDR2: SGHVS, FQNEAQ. Trimming pared 1 base from V and 4 bases from J, leaving 16 bases between. The CDR3 is 17 residues long. CDR3 bases: TGTGCCAGCAGCTTAGAGCTCAGGGGATCATTTAATGAAAAACTGTTTTTT. Translation gives CASSLELRGSFNEKLFF.

The chain uses TRBV30 and TRBJ1-2; the D gene is possibly TRBD1 (5 bases). V was shortened by 7 bases and J by 4 bases, with 25 bases between the two germline ends. CDR1 is GTSNPN and CDR2 is SVGIG in the germline V gene (reference sequence). This CDR3 has 16 residues. The CDR3 DNA follows: TGTGCCTCAGACCAGGGCGCATCTACCCTCCCCTATGGCTACACCTTC. Translating it yields CASDQGASTLPYGYTF. Full variable domain (rest looked up from reference TRBV30 and TRBJ1-2): SQTIHQWPATLVQPVGSPLSLECTVEGTSNPNLYWYRQAAGRGLQLLFYSVGIGQISSEVPQNLSASRPQDRQFILSSKKLLLSDSGFYLCASDQGASTLPYGYTFGSGTRLTVV.

This clonotype was observed a handful of times. The rearrangement links TRBV5-1 to TRBJ1-4, with D unclear. V lost 4 bases and J 8 bases, leaving 18 bases between the germline ends. In germline, CDR1 is SGHRS, CDR2 YFSETQ. The CDR3 has 15 residues. CDR3 in DNA: TGCGCCAGCAGCGGCGGAATTTTTGCGGAGGAAAAACTGTTTTTT. The encoded protein is CASSGGIFAEEKLFF.

The sample holds a few counts of this clonotype. This chain joins TRBV5-1 and TRBJ1-2; TRBD1 aligns across 7 bases. The CDR3 is 13 residues long. The V gene end was trimmed by 4 bases and the J gene end by 8 bases; junction bases not matched to a gene: 8. Germline-derived CDR1 and CDR2 are SGHRS and YFSETQ. CDR3 loop: CASSPDREAGYTF. For the CDR3, the DNA is TGCGCCAGCAGCCCCGACAGGGAGGCGGGCTACACCTTC.

This clonotype was observed once. The V call is TRBV2, the J call TRBJ1-1; no definite D call. Trimming took off 8 bases at V and 4 bases at J, with 14 bases between the two ends. The CDR3 extends over 13 amino acids. Germline values: CDR1 SNHLY, CDR2 FYNNEI. The CDR3 bases are TGTGCCAGCCGATTTGGCGGGGTCACTGAAGCTTTCTTT. Residues: CASRFGGVTEAFF. The full variable domain, completed using reference TRBV2 and TRBJ1-1, is EPEVTQTPSHQVTQMGQEVILRCVPISNHLYFYWYRQILGQKVEFLVSFYNNEISEKSEIFDDQFSVERPDGSNFTLKIRSTKLEDSAMYFCASRFGGVTEAFFGQGTRLTVV.

This clonotype was counted at least ten times. The chain employs TRBV3-1 and TRBJ1-1, with 7 bases that match TRBD1. Germline values: CDR1 LGHDT, CDR2 YNNKEL (reference sequence). V gave up 1 base and J gave up 3 bases; unmatched junction bases: 11. There are 17 residues in the CDR3. CDR3 sequence (DNA): TGTGCCAGCAGCCAAGTGGTACAGGGGCCCGGATACACTGAAGCTTTCTTT. Translation: CASSQVVQGPGYTEAFF.

V is TRBV7-2 and J is TRBJ1-5; maybe TRBD1 (6 bases). CDR1 and CDR2 (germline): SGHTA, FQGNSA. This CDR3 has 16 residues. The V end lost 2 bases, the J end lost 0 bases, and 11 bases lay between the germline ends. CDR3 sequence reads: CASSLRGPNSNQPQHF. The DNA of the CDR3 is TGTGCCAGCAGCTTACGGGGGCCAAATAGCAATCAGCCCCAGCATTTT.

Concerning this clonotype: Compared with germline, one end of the junction differs, possibly owing to a read error. The chain has TRBV5-1 and TRBJ1-5; 8 bases fit TRBD1. CDR3 length equals 15 residues. Germline CDR1 is SGHRS and CDR2 is YFSETQ. The CDR3 region is CTSSKGTGRNQPQHF. The DNA for the CDR3 is TGCACCAGCAGCAAAGGGACAGGACGCAATCAGCCCCAGCATTTT.

This clonotype has just a few counts. The chain is built from TRBV7-9 and TRBJ2-5; D is perhaps TRBD1 (6 bases). The CDR3 has 14 residues. Trimming pared 1 base from V and 5 bases from J, leaving 11 bases between. CDR1 is SEHNR and CDR2 is FQNEAQ in the germline V gene (reference sequence). The CDR3 DNA reads as TGTGCCAGCAGCTTAGTACAGGGAAGGGAGACCCAGTACTTC. Residues: CASSLVQGRETQYF.

The chain combines TRBV4-1 with TRBJ1-5; perhaps TRBD1 as D (5 bases). Trimming left V 4 bases short and J 0 bases short, with 10 bases between. The germline gives CDR1 MGHRA, CDR2 YSYEKL. This CDR3 contains 15 residues. This CDR3 reads CASSRGENSNQPQHF. CDR3 coding DNA: TGCGCCAGCAGCCGGGGCGAGAATAGCAATCAGCCCCAGCATTTT.

This clonotype appeared many times. This chain uses TRBV20-1 with TRBJ2-5, with D possibly TRBD2 on 6 matching bases. Between the trimmed V and J ends, which lost 3 bases and 2 bases, there was a span of 16 bases. The CDR3 consists of 15 residues. Germline CDR1 reads DFQATT; CDR2 reads SNEGSKA (reference sequence). The CDR3 is CSARLLAELQETQYF. The CDR3 nucleotides read TGCAGTGCTAGGTTGTTAGCGGAGCTACAAGAGACCCAGTACTTC.

This clonotype has only a few counts. The genes are TRBV6-1 and TRBJ1-2; D uncertain. Germline lookup yields CDR1 MNHNS and CDR2 SASEGT. Deletions cut 10 bases from V and 0 bases from J, with 15 bases between. The CDR3 spans 14 residues. This chain's CDR3 is CATLGTSTNYGYTF. CDR3 in DNA: TGTGCCACCCTAGGAACATCGACTAACTATGGCTACACCTTC.

This sequence joins TRBV6-2 or TRBV6-3 and TRBJ1-6; D ambiguous. V was shortened by 0 bases and J by 3 bases, with 6 bases between the two germline ends. The CDR3 is made up of 15 amino acids. The germline V gene has CDR1 MNHEY and CDR2 SVGEGT. CDR3 DNA: TGTGCCAGCAGTTACTCTCAACTCTATAATTCACCCCTCCACTTT. Translated: CASSYSQLYNSPLHF.

The chain uses TRBV7-9 and TRBJ1-3; 7 bases are a match to TRBD1. CDR3 length: 15 residues. CDR1 is SEHNR, CDR2 FQNEAQ, per germline (reference sequence). Trimming took 5 bases from V and 2 from J; bases not matched to a gene: 6. The CDR3 DNA reads TGTGCCAGCAGCCCCACTGGGACAGCTGGAAACACCATATATTTT. Translated: CASSPTGTAGNTIYF. Combining the CDR3 with reference TRBV7-9 and TRBJ1-3 gives the whole variable domain DTGVSQNPRHKITKRGQNVTFRCDPISEHNRLYWYRQTLGQGPEFLTYFQNEAQLEKSRLLSDRFSAERPKGSFSTLEIQRTEQGDSAMYLCASSPTGTAGNTIYFGEGSWLTVV.

The table lists this clonotype with many counts. This rearrangement joins TRBV11-3 to TRBJ2-1, with a tentative D call TRBD1 (6 bases). CDR1 is SGHNT, CDR2 YENEEA, per germline. The CDR3 is 15 amino acids. The V gene lost 5 bases and the J gene lost 9 bases, with 20 bases spanning the gap. CDR3 region: CASSKGDIGLGEQFF. The CDR3, as DNA: TGTGCCAGCAGCAAGGGGGACATCGGGCTGGGTGAGCAGTTCTTC.

The chain employs TRBV6-5 and TRBJ1-3, with a weak D call TRBD1 (6 bases). The germline CDR1 and CDR2 sequences are MNHEY and SVGAGI. V lost 4 bases and J 0 bases, leaving 13 bases between the germline ends. This CDR3 has 16 residues. The CDR3 nucleotides read TGTGCCAGCAGTTTGGGACACCGAGGCTCTGGAAACACCATATATTTT. Translated, it gives CASSLGHRGSGNTIYF.

This clonotype was detected ten times or more. CDR3 sequence: CATSSGQGPYGYTF. The DNA for the CDR3 is TGTGCCACCAGCAGTGGACAGGGCCCCTATGGCTACACCTTC. The chain is built from TRBV15 and TRBJ1-2; 8 bases map to TRBD1. The CDR3 is made up of 14 amino acids. Germline V lookup: CDR1 LNHNV, CDR2 YYDKDF (reference sequence). Trimming at V came to 3 bases and at J to 4 bases, leaving 4 bases not matched to a gene.

The table lists this clonotype with many counts. The chain joins TRBV12-3 or TRBV12-4 to TRBJ2-7; 7 positions match TRBD1. The CDR3 covers 15 residues. Germline trimming cut 5 bases from V and 6 bases from J; bases unmatched to any gene: 13. CDR3 amino acids: CASSPPEDRDREQYF. In nucleotides, the CDR3 is TGTGCCAGCAGTCCCCCAGAAGACAGGGATCGCGAGCAGTACTTC.